This record concerns one T cell receptor beta chain sequence. The target antigen is unknown. In the PCR, 60 Vbeta and 13 Jbeta primers were used. The repertoire was sequenced with immunoSEQ multiplex PCR; TCRdb's copy has only in-frame clones and lacks some. The profile covers about 120,000 clones, with 55% to 65% appearing a single time and 10% taken by the ten largest. The source of the sample is a study of cytomegalovirus exposure and HLA in healthy donors. Study-wide findings and caveats: In vitro, a few CMV-associated chains proved specific for CMV antigens. A later analysis found common viral pathogens apparently linked to several of the most significant clusters. Reported performance of the classifier showed diagnosis of cytomegalovirus status with high specificity and sensitivity. Only CMV serostatus was available as immune exposure information.

The receptor was isolated from a man aged 40-49 years in good health and CMV-seropositive. The sample taken for sequencing was PBMCs.

CDR3 coding DNA: TGCAGCGTTGAAGGGCCAGGGGCTCAAGAGACCCAGTACTTC. It encodes CSVEGPGAQETQYF. This rearrangement joins TRBV29-1 to TRBJ2-5; D possibly corresponds to TRBD1 (6 bases). The length of the CDR3 is 14 residues. Germline assignment: CDR1 SQVTM and CDR2 ANQGSEA. The V end was cut by 1 base, the J end by 2 bases, with 11 bases between.